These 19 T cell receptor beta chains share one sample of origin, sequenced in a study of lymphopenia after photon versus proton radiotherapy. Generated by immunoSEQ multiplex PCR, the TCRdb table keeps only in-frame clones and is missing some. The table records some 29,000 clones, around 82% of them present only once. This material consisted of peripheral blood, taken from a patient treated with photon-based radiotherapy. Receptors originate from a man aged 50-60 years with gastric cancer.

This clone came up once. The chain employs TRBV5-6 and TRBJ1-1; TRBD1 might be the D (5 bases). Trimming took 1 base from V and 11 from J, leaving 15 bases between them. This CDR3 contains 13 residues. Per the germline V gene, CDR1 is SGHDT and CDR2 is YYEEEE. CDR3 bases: TGTGCCAGCAGCTTGCGACAGCGAAGGACGGCTTTCTTT. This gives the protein CASSLRQRRTAFF.

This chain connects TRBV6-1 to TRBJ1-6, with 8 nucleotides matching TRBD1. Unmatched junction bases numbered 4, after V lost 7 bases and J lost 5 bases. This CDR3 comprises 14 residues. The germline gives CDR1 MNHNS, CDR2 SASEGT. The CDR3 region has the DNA TGTGCCAGCAAGACAGGGGTTAATAATTCACCCCTCCACTTT. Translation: CASKTGVNNSPLHF.

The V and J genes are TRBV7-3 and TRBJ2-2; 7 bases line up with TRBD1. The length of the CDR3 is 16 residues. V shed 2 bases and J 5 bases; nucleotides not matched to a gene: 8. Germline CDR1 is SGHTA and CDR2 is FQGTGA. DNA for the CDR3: TGTGCCAGCAGCTTATCGGTACAGGGGTCGACCGGGGAGCTGTTTTTT. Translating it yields CASSLSVQGSTGELFF.

The CDR3 loop is CASSLGPSTQYF. Here the CDR3 DNA reads TGTGCCAGCAGCTTAGGCCCGTCGACCCAGTACTTC. The V and J genes are TRBV7-2 and TRBJ2-5; D not resolved. The CDR3 loop spans 12 amino acids. Germline lookup yields CDR1 SGHTA and CDR2 FQGNSA. V lost 1 base, J lost 7 bases, and 7 bases lay in between.

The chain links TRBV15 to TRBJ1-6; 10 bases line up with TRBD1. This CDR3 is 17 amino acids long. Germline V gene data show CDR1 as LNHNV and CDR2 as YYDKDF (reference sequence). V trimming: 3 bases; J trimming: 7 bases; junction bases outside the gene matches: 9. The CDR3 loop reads CATSSPRQGARNSPLHF. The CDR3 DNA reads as TGTGCCACCAGCAGCCCAAGACAGGGGGCACGGAATTCACCCCTCCACTTT.

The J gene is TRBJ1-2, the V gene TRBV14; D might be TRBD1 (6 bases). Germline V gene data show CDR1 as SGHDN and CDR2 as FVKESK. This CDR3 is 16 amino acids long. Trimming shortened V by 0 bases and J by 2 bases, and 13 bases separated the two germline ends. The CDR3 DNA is TGTGCCAGCAGCCAAGATCGTCGGACAGTCAACTATGGCTACACCTTC. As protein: CASSQDRRTVNYGYTF.

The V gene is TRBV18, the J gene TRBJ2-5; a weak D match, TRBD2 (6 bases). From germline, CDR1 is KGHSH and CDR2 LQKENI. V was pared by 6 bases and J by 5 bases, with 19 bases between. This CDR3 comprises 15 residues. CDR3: CASSLTRAVSETQYF. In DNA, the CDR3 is TGTGCCAGCTCCCTGACTAGGGCAGTCTCTGAGACCCAGTACTTC.

The CDR3 sequence is CARARGGGYTF. DNA for the CDR3: TGTGCCCGCGCCCGGGGAGGGGGCTACACCTTC. The chain recombines TRBV2 with TRBJ1-2; D gene unclear. This CDR3 region has 11 residues. CDR1 and CDR2 from the germline V gene are SNHLY and FYNNEI. Trimming left V 11 bases short and J 8 bases short, with 15 bases between.

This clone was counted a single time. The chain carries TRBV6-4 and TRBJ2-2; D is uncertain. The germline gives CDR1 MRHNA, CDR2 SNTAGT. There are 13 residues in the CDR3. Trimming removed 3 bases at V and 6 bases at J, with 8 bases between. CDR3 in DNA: TGTGCCAGCAGTGAAGAGGTGGCCGGGGAGCTGTTTTTT. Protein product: CASSEEVAGELFF.

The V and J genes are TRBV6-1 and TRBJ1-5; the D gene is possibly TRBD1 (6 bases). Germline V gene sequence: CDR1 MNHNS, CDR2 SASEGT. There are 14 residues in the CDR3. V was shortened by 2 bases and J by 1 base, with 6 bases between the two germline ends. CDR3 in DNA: TGTGCCAGCAGTGAAAGGGGGAGCAATCAGCCCCAGCATTTT. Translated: CASSERGSNQPQHF.

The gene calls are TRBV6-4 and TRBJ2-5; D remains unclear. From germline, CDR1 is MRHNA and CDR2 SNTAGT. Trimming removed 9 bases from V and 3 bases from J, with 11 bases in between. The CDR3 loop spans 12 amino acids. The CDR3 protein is CARVDSKETQYF. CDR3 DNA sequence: TGTGCCAGAGTTGACTCAAAAGAGACCCAGTACTTC.

The CDR3 DNA sequence: TGCGCCAGCAGTGAGGGGACCGCCTACGAGCAGTACTTC. This gives the protein CASSEGTAYEQYF. The rearrangement joins TRBV10-2 to TRBJ2-7; D possibly matches TRBD1 or TRBD2 (5 bases each). V lost 2 bases and J lost 2, with 7 bases in between. Per the germline V gene, CDR1 is WSHSY and CDR2 is SAAADI. The CDR3 runs to 13 residues.

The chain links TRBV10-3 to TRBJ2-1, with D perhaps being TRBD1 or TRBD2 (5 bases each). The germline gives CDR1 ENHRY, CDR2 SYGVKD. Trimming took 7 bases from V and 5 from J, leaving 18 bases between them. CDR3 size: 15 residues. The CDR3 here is CAITKVRGENNEQFF. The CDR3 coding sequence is TGTGCCATCACTAAGGTGAGGGGCGAAAACAATGAGCAGTTCTTC.

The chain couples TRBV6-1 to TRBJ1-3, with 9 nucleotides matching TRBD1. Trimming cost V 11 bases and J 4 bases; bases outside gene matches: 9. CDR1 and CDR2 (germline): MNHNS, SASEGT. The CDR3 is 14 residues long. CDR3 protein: CAGRTGVTGNTIYF. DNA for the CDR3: TGTGCCGGGCGGACAGGGGTTACGGGAAACACCATATATTTT.

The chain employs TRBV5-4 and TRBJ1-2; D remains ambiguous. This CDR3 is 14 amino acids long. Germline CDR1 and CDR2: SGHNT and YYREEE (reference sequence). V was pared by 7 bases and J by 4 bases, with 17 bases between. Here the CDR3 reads CASGLGQESYGYTF. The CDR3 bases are TGTGCCAGCGGTTTGGGCCAAGAATCCTATGGCTACACCTTC.

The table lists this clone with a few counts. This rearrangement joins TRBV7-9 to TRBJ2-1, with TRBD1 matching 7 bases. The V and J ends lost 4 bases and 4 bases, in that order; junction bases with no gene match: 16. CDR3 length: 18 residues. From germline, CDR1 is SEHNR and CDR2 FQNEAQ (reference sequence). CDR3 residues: CASSSTNLTGVRYNEQFF. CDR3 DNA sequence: TGTGCCAGCAGCTCTACTAACTTAACAGGGGTTCGATACAATGAGCAGTTCTTC.

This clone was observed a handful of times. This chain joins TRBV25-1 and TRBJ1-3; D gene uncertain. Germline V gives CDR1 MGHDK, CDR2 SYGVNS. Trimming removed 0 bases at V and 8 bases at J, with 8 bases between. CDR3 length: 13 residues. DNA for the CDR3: TGTGCCAGCAGTGAATACCCGGTGGACACCATATATTTT. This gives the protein CASSEYPVDTIYF.

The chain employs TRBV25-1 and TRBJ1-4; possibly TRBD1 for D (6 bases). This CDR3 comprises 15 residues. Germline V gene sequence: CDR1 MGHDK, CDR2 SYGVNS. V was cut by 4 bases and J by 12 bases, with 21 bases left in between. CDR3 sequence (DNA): TGTGCCAGCAGTGGCCAGACAGGAACCCCGAAAGAACTGTTTTTT. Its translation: CASSGQTGTPKELFF.

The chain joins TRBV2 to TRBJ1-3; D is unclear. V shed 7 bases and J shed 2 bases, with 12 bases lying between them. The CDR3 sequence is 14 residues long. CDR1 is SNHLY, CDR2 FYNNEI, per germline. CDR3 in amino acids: CASNEQLAGNTIYF. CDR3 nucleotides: TGTGCCAGCAACGAACAGTTAGCTGGAAACACCATATATTTT. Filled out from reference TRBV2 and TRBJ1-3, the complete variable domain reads EPEVTQTPSHQVTQMGQEVILRCVPISNHLYFYWYRQILGQKVEFLVSFYNNEISEKSEIFDDQFSVERPDGSNFTLKIRSTKLEDSAMYFCASNEQLAGNTIYFGEGSWLTVV.